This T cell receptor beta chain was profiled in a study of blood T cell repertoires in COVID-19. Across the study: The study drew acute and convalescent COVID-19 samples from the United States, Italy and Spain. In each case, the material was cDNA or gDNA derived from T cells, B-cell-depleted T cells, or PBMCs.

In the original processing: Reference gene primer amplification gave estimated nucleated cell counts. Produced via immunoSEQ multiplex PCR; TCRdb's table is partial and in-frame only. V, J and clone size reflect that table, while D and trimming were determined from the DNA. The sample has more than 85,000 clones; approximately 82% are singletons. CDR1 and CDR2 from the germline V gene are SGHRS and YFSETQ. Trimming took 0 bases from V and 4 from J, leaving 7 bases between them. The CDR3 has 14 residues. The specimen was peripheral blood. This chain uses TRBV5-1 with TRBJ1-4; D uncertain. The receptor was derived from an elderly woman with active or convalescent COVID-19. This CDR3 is CASSLALNNEKLFF. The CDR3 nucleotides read TGCGCCAGCAGCTTGGCTCTTAATAATGAAAAACTGTTTTTT.